This paragraph covers one T cell receptor (beta chain) sequence. This sample was included in a study of metastatic and nonmetastatic thyroid tumors. Before thyroid surgery, none of the patients had received any treatment. TCRdb recomputed clones from the PCR reads via MiXCR. The data show about 13,000 clones, 33% seen once. Trimming removed 0 bases from V and 1 base from J, with 10 bases in between. In germline, CDR1 is MNHEY, CDR2 SVGEGT. The CDR3 has 17 residues. The clonotype originates from a male donor with papillary thyroid cancer or a benign thyroid nodule (not recorded which). Some clones in this sample may be carry-over from other donors' samples. Sequencing input: tumor tissue. This chain joins TRBV6-2 or TRBV6-3 and TRBJ1-6; D unclear. CDR3 residues: CASSYSGGPSYNSPLHF. The CDR3 DNA reads as TGTGCCAGCAGTTACTCTGGTGGGCCTTCCTATAATTCACCCCTCCACTTT.